A single sample is the source of the 29 T cell receptor beta chains below, sequenced in a study of blood T cells in healthy people across ages. Alongside a J-beta primer mix, a sample-barcoded 5' primer served in a second PCR lasting roughly 6 to 11 cycles. TCRdb called the 5' RACE reads again in MiXCR, with one record for every CDR3 protein. The sample contains approximately 1.5 million distinct CDR3 sequences, 42% of which appear only once. The sequencing sample was made of blood. The origin of the receptors is a woman younger than 35 in good health.

The gene calls are TRBV18 and TRBJ1-1, with no clear D. The CDR3 has 16 amino acids. Germline V gene sequence: CDR1 KGHSH, CDR2 LQKENI. V lost 3 bases, J lost 3 bases, and 17 bases lay in between. In nucleotides, the CDR3 is TGTGCCAGCTCACCGGTCATACAGAAACCGGACACTGAAGCTTTCTTT. It encodes CASSPVIQKPDTEAFF.

The table lists this clonotype with a few counts. This sequence joins TRBV25-1 and TRBJ2-5, with 7 bases lining up with TRBD1. V shed 5 bases, J shed 6 bases, and the junction held 12 bases outside the gene matches. The CDR3 is 15 amino acids. The V gene's germline CDR1 is MGHDK and CDR2 SYGVNS. As DNA, the CDR3 is TGTGCCAGCAGTCCCACCGACAGGGATGTAAAGACCCAGTACTTC. Its translation: CASSPTDRDVKTQYF.

This clonotype has more than one count but fewer than ten. V is TRBV7-3 and J is TRBJ2-3, with D possibly being TRBD2 (6 bases). In germline, CDR1 is SGHTA, CDR2 FQGTGA. V dropped 7 bases and J dropped 0 bases, with 17 bases sitting between them. The CDR3 loop spans 16 amino acids. For the CDR3, the DNA is TGTGCCAGCACACAAACCAATAGCGGTAGCACAGATACGCAGTATTTT. Amino acids: CASTQTNSGSTDTQYF.

CDR3 in DNA: TGCAGTGCCCTCAGACGGGAGACCCAGTACTTC. It specifies CSALRRETQYF. The chain recombines TRBV20-1 with TRBJ2-5; the D is unclear. Deletions cut 6 bases from V and 5 bases from J, with 10 bases between. The CDR3 loop spans 11 amino acids. Germline loops: CDR1 DFQATT, CDR2 SNEGSKA (reference sequence).

The chain links TRBV4-3 to TRBJ1-2; a possible D gene is TRBD1 (6 bases). The CDR3 length is 16 residues. V dropped 3 bases and J dropped 0 bases, with 14 bases sitting between them. Germline V CDR1 and CDR2: LGHNA, YSLEER. CDR3 residues: CASSQDLGGPNYGYTF. As DNA, the CDR3 is TGCGCCAGCAGCCAGGACCTCGGGGGGCCTAACTATGGCTACACCTTC.

This clonotype was picked up a small number of times. This rearrangement joins TRBV4-1 to TRBJ2-5, with D possibly being TRBD2 (7 bases). Trimming shortened V by 0 bases and J by 5 bases, and 22 bases separated the two germline ends. The CDR3 length is 18 residues. Germline lookup yields CDR1 MGHRA and CDR2 YSYEKL. The CDR3 bases are TGCGCCAGCAGCCAAGACGTGGCCACGGGGGGCCTTAGGGAGACCCAGTACTTC. The encoded protein is CASSQDVATGGLRETQYF.

The gene calls are TRBV6-2 or TRBV6-3 and TRBJ2-7; D is uncertain. Germline lookup yields CDR1 MNHEY and CDR2 SVGEGT. This CDR3 has 12 amino acids. Trimming cost V 2 bases and J 5 bases, with 7 bases left between them. Here the CDR3 reads CASSYVRNEQYF. DNA of the CDR3: TGTGCCAGCAGTTACGTCCGGAACGAGCAGTACTTC.

This clonotype showed up just a few times. The chain joins TRBV29-1 to TRBJ2-1, with unresolved D. The CDR3 totals 13 residues. Germline V gene sequence: CDR1 SQVTM, CDR2 ANQGSEA. Trimming cost V 6 bases and J 6 bases, with 15 bases left between them. In DNA form, the CDR3 reads TGCAGCGTCCACCACAAATTGGGCAATGAGCAGTTCTTC. Its translation is CSVHHKLGNEQFF.

CDR3: CASSDTPGQEPWGLAGGPYEQYF. In nucleotides, the CDR3 is TGTGCCAGCAGTGATACTCCGGGACAGGAACCTTGGGGACTAGCGGGAGGGCCGTACGAGCAGTACTTC. The chain combines TRBV25-1 with TRBJ2-7; 16 nucleotides align to TRBD2. V dropped 3 bases and J dropped 4; count of bases not matched to a gene: 24. CDR3 length: 23 amino acids. The germline V gene has CDR1 MGHDK and CDR2 SYGVNS.

This clonotype has more than one count but fewer than ten. This rearrangement joins TRBV6-5 to TRBJ2-2; tentatively, D is TRBD2 (6 bases). Germline V lookup: CDR1 MNHEY, CDR2 SVGAGI. Trimming removed 0 bases at V and 8 bases at J, with 7 bases between. This CDR3 comprises 13 residues. For the CDR3, the DNA is TGTGCCAGCAGTTACTCGGGGGGAGGGGAGCTGTTTTTT. Encoded protein: CASSYSGGGELFF.

The chain combines TRBV7-9 with TRBJ2-4; D not resolved. The ends were cut back, 5 bases at V and 15 bases at J, with 14 bases in the middle. CDR3 size: 11 residues. Looked up from germline, CDR1 is SEHNR and CDR2 is FQNEAQ (reference sequence). The CDR3 loop is CASSATYERYF. CDR3 bases: TGTGCCAGCAGCGCCACCTACGAGCGGTACTTC.

This clonotype was recorded a few times. This CDR3 is CASSYVDGGYYGYTF. DNA for the CDR3: TGTGCCAGCAGTTACGTCGACGGAGGTTACTATGGCTACACCTTC. The V gene is TRBV6-5, the J gene TRBJ1-2; no reliable D call. The V gene's germline CDR1 is MNHEY and CDR2 SVGAGI. The CDR3 length is 15 residues. Between the trimmed V and J ends, which lost 2 bases and 3 bases, there was a span of 13 bases.

The chain's CDR3 is CASIGNTYEQYF. The CDR3 DNA sequence: TGTGCCAGCATCGGAAACACCTACGAGCAGTACTTC. V and J are TRBV6-5 and TRBJ2-7; D is unresolved. Germline values: CDR1 MNHEY, CDR2 SVGAGI. The V end was cut by 7 bases, the J end by 2 bases, with 9 bases between. The CDR3 contains 12 residues.

The chain combines TRBV20-1 with TRBJ1-2; the match to TRBD1 covers 7 bases. J gave up 4 bases and V 6 bases, and 14 bases lay outside the gene matches. This CDR3 has 15 amino acids. Germline V gene sequence: CDR1 DFQATT, CDR2 SNEGSKA (reference sequence). As DNA, the CDR3 is TGCAGTGCCTCCGGCCCTAGACAGGGAGTCTATGGCTACACCTTC. It translates to CSASGPRQGVYGYTF.

This clonotype was seen a handful of times. The chain combines TRBV16 with TRBJ2-5; either TRBD1 or TRBD2 may supply D (5 bases each). Looked up from germline, CDR1 is KGHSY and CDR2 is FQNENV. The CDR3 covers 13 residues. The V gene lost 4 bases and the J gene lost 6 bases, with 12 bases spanning the gap. The CDR3 is CASSRGALKTQYF. In nucleotides, the CDR3 is TGTGCCAGCAGCCGAGGGGCGTTAAAGACCCAGTACTTC.

V gene TRBV7-2 combines with J gene TRBJ1-6, with a weak D call TRBD1 (6 bases). Germline-derived CDR1 and CDR2 are SGHTA and FQGNSA. Trimming removed 6 bases at V and 5 bases at J, with 14 bases between. CDR3 size: 15 residues. CDR3 nucleotide sequence: TGTGCCAGCAGGGTCCAGGGGTTAGATAATTCACCCCTCCACTTT. As protein: CASRVQGLDNSPLHF.

This clonotype was counted only a few times. The chain employs TRBV7-2 and TRBJ2-1, with D possibly being TRBD2 (6 bases). Trimming shortened V by 1 base and J by 10 bases, and 14 bases separated the two germline ends. The CDR3 runs 14 residues. Germline CDR1 SGHTA, CDR2 FQGNSA. Written as DNA, the CDR3 is TGTGCCAGCAGCTTAGAGGGCGGGGAGCCGGAGCAGTTCTTC. This gives the protein CASSLEGGEPEQFF.

V usage is TRBV20-1 and J usage is TRBJ1-4, with D possibly TRBD1 on 6 matching bases. This CDR3 has 12 residues. V was trimmed by 6 bases and J by 6 bases, leaving 11 bases between them. Germline lookup yields CDR1 DFQATT and CDR2 SNEGSKA (reference sequence). CDR3 loop: CSARTDDEKLFF. As DNA, the CDR3 is TGCAGTGCGAGGACAGACGATGAAAAACTGTTTTTT.

This clonotype occurred a few times. CDR3 in DNA: TGCGCCAGCAGCCAAACCTTAGACGGAACCTACTCTGGGGCCAACGTCCTGACTTTC. Translated, it gives CASSQTLDGTYSGANVLTF. This chain links TRBV4-1 with TRBJ2-6; D gene ambiguous. V dropped 2 bases and J dropped 0 bases, with 17 bases sitting between them. Germline V gene data show CDR1 as MGHRA and CDR2 as YSYEKL. This CDR3 contains 19 residues.

This clonotype came up once. V gene TRBV3-1 combines with J gene TRBJ2-4; TRBD2 matches 7 bases. The ends lost 5 bases at V and 3 bases at J; junction bases unmatched: 13. This CDR3 has 17 residues. The germline CDR1 and CDR2 sequences are LGHDT and YNNKEL (reference sequence). CDR3 DNA sequence: TGTGCCAGCAGCTCGTGGCGGGAGTTATCGGGCAAAAACATTCAGTACTTC. This sequence encodes CASSSWRELSGKNIQYF.

The chain employs TRBV4-2 and TRBJ1-3, with a weak D call TRBD1 (5 bases). Germline-derived CDR1 and CDR2 are LGHNA and YNFKEQ. V was shortened by 0 bases and J by 2 bases, with 11 bases between the two germline ends. CDR3 length: 16 amino acids. The chain's CDR3 is CASSQDWAGTGNTIYF. As DNA, the CDR3 is TGTGCCAGCAGCCAAGATTGGGCAGGGACTGGAAACACCATATATTTT.

This clonotype was seen only a few times. The DNA for the CDR3 is TGTGCCAGCAGTTTAGGGACAGGGGATTTGAACACTGAAGCTTTCTTT. Translating it yields CASSLGTGDLNTEAFF. The rearrangement joins TRBV12-3 or TRBV12-4 to TRBJ1-1; 9 nucleotides match TRBD1. After removal of 1 base from V and 0 bases from J, the junction contained 3 bases not matched to a gene. This CDR3 is built from 16 residues.

This clonotype occurred a few times. The chain uses TRBV29-1 and TRBJ1-2; 8 bases map to TRBD1. The CDR3 runs 14 residues. Germline V gene lookup returns CDR1 SQVTM and CDR2 ANQGSEA. V lost 5 bases, J lost 3 bases, and 8 bases stayed unmatched. The CDR3 sequence: CSVFRGQGYYGYTF. The CDR3 DNA sequence: TGCAGCGTTTTCAGAGGACAGGGATACTATGGCTACACCTTC.

This chain uses TRBV3-1 with TRBJ1-1; no clear D. CDR1 is LGHDT and CDR2 is YNNKEL in the germline V gene (reference sequence). Trimming removed 6 bases from V and 3 bases from J, with 11 bases in between. The CDR3 is made up of 13 amino acids. The CDR3 nucleotides are TGTGCCAGCAGACTCAGGACGGACACTGAAGCTTTCTTT. This sequence encodes CASRLRTDTEAFF.

As regards this clonotype: At one end the junction does not follow the germline gene, possibly because of a read error. The chain has TRBV4-3 and TRBJ2-3, with 14 bases that match TRBD2. The germline V gene encodes CDR1 LGHNA and CDR2 YSLEER. The length of the CDR3 is 18 residues. The CDR3 DNA reads TGCGCCAGCAGCGAAGACCCGGGACTAGCGGGAGAGGCAGATACGCAGTATTTT. It specifies CASSEDPGLAGEADTQYF.

The V call is TRBV3-1, the J call TRBJ2-7; D remains unclear. The CDR3 contains 14 residues. Trimming stripped 4 bases from V and 6 bases from J, with 16 bases between. Germline lookup yields CDR1 LGHDT and CDR2 YNNKEL (reference sequence). The CDR3 DNA reads TGTGCCAGCAGCCCGCCTAGTAACCCCTGCGAGCAGTACTTC. This sequence encodes CASSPPSNPCEQYF.

Only a few counts were recorded for this clonotype. The V call is TRBV7-2, the J call TRBJ1-2, with 7 bases that match TRBD1. The CDR3 totals 14 residues. Trimming cost V 3 bases and J 2 bases; bases outside gene matches: 3. CDR1 SGHTA and CDR2 FQGNSA come from the germline V gene. The CDR3 bases are TGTGCCAGCAGCTTGAACAGGGGCAACTATGGCTACACCTTC. The encoded protein is CASSLNRGNYGYTF. The full variable domain, its missing parts supplied by reference TRBV7-2 and TRBJ1-2, is GAGVSQSPSNKVTEKGKDVELRCDPISGHTALYWYRQSLGQGLEFLIYFQGNSAPDKSGLPSDRFSAERTGGSVSTLTIQRTQQEDSAVYLCASSLNRGNYGYTFGSGTRLTVV.

The chain couples TRBV5-1 to TRBJ2-5, with unresolved D. CDR1 and CDR2 (germline): SGHRS, YFSETQ. Trimming took 2 bases from V and 5 from J, leaving 13 bases between them. The CDR3 sequence is 14 residues long. This chain's CDR3 is CASSLYLLRETQYF. CDR3 nucleotides: TGCGCCAGCAGCTTATACCTCCTCCGGGAGACCCAGTACTTC.

The chain has TRBV6-2 or TRBV6-3 and TRBJ1-4; D is unresolved. The CDR3 runs to 16 residues. The V end was cut by 0 bases, the J end by 0 bases, with 8 bases between. Germline V lookup: CDR1 MNHEY, CDR2 SVGEGT. Here the CDR3 DNA reads TGTGCCAGCAGTTACTCGGCGGTCTCAACTAATGAAAAACTGTTTTTT. Protein sequence: CASSYSAVSTNEKLFF.